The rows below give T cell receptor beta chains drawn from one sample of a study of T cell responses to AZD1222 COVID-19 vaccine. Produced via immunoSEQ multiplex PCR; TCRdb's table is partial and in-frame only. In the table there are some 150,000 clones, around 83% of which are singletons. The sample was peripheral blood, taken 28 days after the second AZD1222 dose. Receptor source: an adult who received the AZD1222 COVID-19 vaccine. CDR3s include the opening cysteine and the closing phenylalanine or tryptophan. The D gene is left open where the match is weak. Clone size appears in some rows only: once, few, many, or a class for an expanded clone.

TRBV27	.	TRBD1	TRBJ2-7	CASSLGQGLDEQYF	TGTGCCAGCAGTCTCGGACAGGGGTTGGACGAGCAGTACTTC
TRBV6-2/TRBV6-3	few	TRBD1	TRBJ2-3	CASSRTGGTDTQYF	TGTGCCAGCAGCCGAACAGGGGGCACAGATACGCAGTATTTT
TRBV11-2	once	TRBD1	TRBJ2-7	CASSNLGQGGSYEQYF	TGTGCCAGCAGCAATCTAGGACAGGGTGGTAGCTACGAGCAGTACTTC
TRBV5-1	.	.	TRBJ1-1	CASSLGRFGNTEAFF	TGCGCCAGCAGCTTGGGCCGCTTCGGGAACACTGAAGCTTTCTTT
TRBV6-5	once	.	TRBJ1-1	CATNGVGTEAFF	TGTGCCACTAACGGGGTGGGAACTGAAGCTTTCTTT
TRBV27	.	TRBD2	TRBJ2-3	CASSLSRGIAGGPQDTQYF	TGTGCCAGCAGTTTATCTAGGGGCATAGCGGGAGGGCCCCAGGATACGCAGTATTTT
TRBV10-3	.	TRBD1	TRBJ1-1	CAISEPDRGKAFF	TGTGCCATCAGTGAGCCAGACAGGGGTAAAGCTTTCTTT
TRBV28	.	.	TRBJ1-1	CASSFVPENTEAFF	TGTGCCAGCAGTTTTGTCCCAGAGAACACTGAAGCTTTCTTT
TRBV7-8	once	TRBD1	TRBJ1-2	CASSGEGQGLVGYTF	TGTGCCAGCAGCGGGGAGGGACAGGGGTTAGTTGGCTACACCTTC
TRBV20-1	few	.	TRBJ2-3	CSASPRRIFTDTQYF	TGCAGTGCTAGTCCTAGACGGATCTTCACAGATACGCAGTATTTT
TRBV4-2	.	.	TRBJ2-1	CASSQEALATYNEQFF	TGTGCCAGCAGCCAAGAGGCCCTGGCCACCTACAATGAGCAGTTCTTC
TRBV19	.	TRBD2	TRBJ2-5	CASSFQGLAGETQYF	TGTGCCAGTAGTTTTCAGGGACTAGCGGGAGAGACCCAGTACTTC